Presented here are 19 T cell receptor beta chains from one specimen sequenced in a study of siplizumab effects on memory and regulatory T cells. Clones were read by immunoSEQ multiplex PCR, and TCRdb kept only the in-frame ones, dropping some. In the table there are about 91,000 clones, around 97% of which are singletons. Material for sequencing was naive CD4+ T cells sorted from blood. Source of these receptors: a human donor in good health.

This chain connects TRBV5-4 to TRBJ1-1, with D perhaps matching TRBD1 (5 bases). Germline V gene data show CDR1 as SGHNT and CDR2 as YYREEE (reference sequence). Between the trimmed V and J ends, which lost 1 base and 3 bases, there was a span of 10 bases. The CDR3 consists of 14 residues. This CDR3 is CASSLSGRYTEAFF. DNA of the CDR3: TGTGCCAGCAGCTTGTCAGGGCGGTACACTGAAGCTTTCTTT. Variable domain in full (rest from reference TRBV5-4 and TRBJ1-1): ETGVTQSPTHLIKTRGQQVTLRCSSQSGHNTVSWYQQALGQGPQFIFQYYREEENGRGNFPPRFSGLQFPNYSSELNVNALELDDSALYLCASSLSGRYTEAFFGQGTRLTVV.

The chain has TRBV7-3 and TRBJ2-1, with 11 bases matching TRBD2. Germline trimming cut 5 bases from V and 9 bases from J; bases unmatched to any gene: 9. The V gene's germline CDR1 is SGHTA and CDR2 FQGTGA. The CDR3 runs 15 residues. CDR3 loop: CASSTIAGGHVEQFF. CDR3 DNA sequence: TGTGCCAGCAGCACCATAGCGGGGGGGCATGTTGAGCAGTTCTTC.

This clone was detected only once. The chain uses TRBV5-3 and TRBJ1-1, with 7 bases that match TRBD1. TRBV5-3 is annotated as an ORF whose role is uncertain. The V gene end was trimmed by 4 bases and the J gene end by 2 bases; junction bases not matched to a gene: 8. The CDR3 runs 15 residues. CDR3 coding DNA: TGTGCCAGAAGCGCTAACCGGGACAGCAACACTGAAGCTTTCTTT. Its protein product is CARSANRDSNTEAFF.

The genes are TRBV7-2 and TRBJ1-2; tentative D call: TRBD1 (6 bases). V gave up 4 bases and J gave up 4 bases, with 16 bases separating them. This CDR3 spans 15 amino acids. CDR1 SGHTA and CDR2 FQGNSA come from the germline V gene. The CDR3 region has the DNA TGTGCCAGCAGCTCTCCCCGGACAGCTTTCTATGGCTACACCTTC. Translating it yields CASSSPRTAFYGYTF. Full variable domain (rest looked up from reference TRBV7-2 and TRBJ1-2): GAGVSQSPSNKVTEKGKDVELRCDPISGHTALYWYRQSLGQGLEFLIYFQGNSAPDKSGLPSDRFSAERTGGSVSTLTIQRTQQEDSAVYLCASSSPRTAFYGYTFGSGTRLTVV.

The chain employs TRBV5-1 and TRBJ1-4; 7 bases agree with TRBD1. There are 16 residues in the CDR3. Losses at the gene ends were 3 bases for V and 0 bases for J; bases not matched to a gene: 5. Germline assignment: CDR1 SGHRS and CDR2 YFSETQ. The DNA for the CDR3 is TGCGCCAGCAGCTCGTTAGGGGGCCCAACTAATGAAAAACTGTTTTTT. Translating it yields CASSSLGGPTNEKLFF. Variable domain in full (rest from reference TRBV5-1 and TRBJ1-4): KAGVTQTPRYLIKTRGQQVTLSCSPISGHRSVSWYQQTPGQGLQFLFEYFSETQRNKGNFPGRFSGRQFSNSRSEMNVSTLELGDSALYLCASSSLGGPTNEKLFFGSGTQLSVL.

The chain combines TRBV25-1 with TRBJ1-1, with a weak D call TRBD1 (5 bases). Germline V lookup: CDR1 MGHDK, CDR2 SYGVNS. V lost 6 bases and J 0 bases, leaving 14 bases between the germline ends. The CDR3 consists of 15 residues. For the CDR3, the DNA is TGTGCCAGCAGGCGCGGGGGGAGGATGAACACTGAAGCTTTCTTT. Amino acids: CASRRGGRMNTEAFF.

The chain combines TRBV19 with TRBJ2-7; TRBD2 matches 14 bases. V was clipped by 3 bases and J by 2 bases; unmatched bases: 12. CDR3 size: 19 residues. CDR1 and CDR2 (germline): LNHDA, SQIVND (reference sequence). The CDR3 is CASSILFTGTSGSPYEQYF. CDR3 DNA: TGTGCCAGTAGTATTCTATTTACCGGGACTAGCGGGAGTCCCTACGAGCAGTACTTC.

The chain combines TRBV18 with TRBJ2-2; the match to TRBD1 covers 8 bases. Germline V gene data show CDR1 as KGHSH and CDR2 as LQKENI. This CDR3 is built from 14 residues. J lost 4 bases, V lost 4 bases, and 2 bases had no gene match. The CDR3 nucleotides are TGTGCCAGCTCACGTGGACAGGGCACCGGGGAGCTGTTTTTT. This encodes CASSRGQGTGELFF.

The CDR3 DNA reads as TGTGCCAGCAGCTTAGGGGTATCAGGATCACCCCTCCACTTT. Amino acids: CASSLGVSGSPLHF. The gene calls are TRBV7-3 and TRBJ1-6; no clear D gene. The CDR3 is 14 amino acids. V was clipped by 2 bases and J by 10 bases, with 12 bases between them. In germline, CDR1 is SGHTA, CDR2 FQGTGA.

The genes are TRBV18 and TRBJ1-1; a possible D gene is TRBD1 (5 bases). The CDR3 runs 15 residues. V was shortened by 1 base and J by 4 bases, with 13 bases between the two germline ends. CDR1 and CDR2 from the germline V gene are KGHSH and LQKENI. Here the CDR3 reads CASSPRGVSSTEAFF. CDR3 sequence (DNA): TGTGCCAGCTCACCACGGGGGGTCTCAAGCACTGAAGCTTTCTTT.

The chain employs TRBV9 and TRBJ2-7, with 9 bases matching TRBD1. V shed 4 bases, J shed 1 base, and the junction held 9 bases outside the gene matches. There are 16 residues in the CDR3. Germline CDR1 and CDR2: SGDLS and YYNGEE. CDR3 amino acids: CASSPSQGARSYEQYF. CDR3 in DNA: TGTGCCAGCAGCCCGTCACAGGGGGCAAGGTCCTACGAGCAGTACTTC.

The chain combines TRBV30 with TRBJ2-7, with D possibly matching TRBD2 (6 bases). V was shortened by 1 base and J by 9 bases, with 10 bases between the two germline ends. Germline V gives CDR1 GTSNPN, CDR2 SVGIG (reference sequence). The CDR3 totals 11 residues. The CDR3 protein is CAWSGDSRQYF. DNA of the CDR3: TGTGCCTGGAGTGGGGACTCCCGGCAGTACTTC.

This chain links TRBV14 with TRBJ1-1; D possibly corresponds to TRBD1 (5 bases). Germline V lookup: CDR1 SGHDN, CDR2 FVKESK. The CDR3 spans 16 residues. V lost 0 bases and J 0 bases, leaving 11 bases between the germline ends. The CDR3 DNA reads TGTGCCAGCAGCCAAGATGCAGGGAGGATGAACACTGAAGCTTTCTTT. Translated, it gives CASSQDAGRMNTEAFF.

This rearrangement joins TRBV19 to TRBJ2-2; D perhaps matches TRBD2 (5 bases). Per germline, CDR1 LNHDA and CDR2 SQIVND (reference sequence). V dropped 7 bases and J dropped 1 base, with 7 bases sitting between them. CDR3 length: 13 residues. CDR3 in amino acids: CASIEGNTGELFF. The DNA of the CDR3 is TGTGCCAGTATAGAGGGGAACACCGGGGAGCTGTTTTTT.

The V gene is TRBV7-3, the J gene TRBJ2-1, with a tentative D call TRBD2 (6 bases). CDR1 SGHTA and CDR2 FQGTGA come from the germline V gene. Deletions cut 5 bases from V and 6 bases from J, with 14 bases between. CDR3 length: 14 amino acids. CDR3 nucleotides: TGTGCCAGCAGCCCCAATTCAGCGGGCAATGAGCAGTTCTTC. Amino acids: CASSPNSAGNEQFF.

The genes are TRBV18 and TRBJ1-1, with 7 nucleotides matching TRBD1. The CDR3 has 16 amino acids. Trimming at V came to 4 bases and at J to 7 bases, leaving 15 bases not matched to a gene. Germline V gene data show CDR1 as KGHSH and CDR2 as LQKENI. CDR3 region: CASSLRGQVGSGEAFF. The CDR3 coding sequence is TGTGCCAGCTCACTACGAGGACAGGTAGGGTCCGGTGAAGCTTTCTTT.

This clone has just one count. The chain carries TRBV5-4 and TRBJ2-3; possible D gene TRBD1, 6 bases. Trimming took off 3 bases at V and 5 bases at J, with 13 bases between the two ends. In germline, CDR1 is SGHNT, CDR2 YYREEE (reference sequence). This CDR3 spans 14 amino acids. CDR3 amino acids: CASSSQGPQDTQYF. The CDR3 nucleotides are TGTGCCAGCAGCTCACAGGGCCCCCAAGATACGCAGTATTTT.

This sequence joins TRBV7-2 and TRBJ2-1; D ambiguous. CDR1 SGHTA and CDR2 FQGNSA come from the germline V gene. V was trimmed by 5 bases and J by 6 bases, leaving 5 bases between them. CDR3 size: 11 residues. Here the CDR3 reads CASSHPNEQFF. CDR3 bases: TGTGCCAGCAGCCACCCCAATGAGCAGTTCTTC.

This rearrangement joins TRBV21-1 to TRBJ2-1; the D call of TRBD2 is as the table states it, not checked on the DNA. TRBV21-1 corresponds to a pseudogene. There are 16 residues in the CDR3. The CDR3 sequence is CASSSGGESSYNEQFF. The CDR3 DNA sequence: TGTGCCAGCAGCAGCGGGGGGGAAAGCTCCTACAATGAGCAGTTCTTC.